This T cell receptor (beta chain) was sequenced in a study of cytomegalovirus exposure and HLA in healthy donors. General study points: Researchers counted around 170 TCR beta chains as cytomegalovirus-associated. Sequencing probably produced one cluster of sequence variants that were highly shared.

Germline lookup yields CDR1 MNHEY and CDR2 SMNVEV (reference sequence). The CDR3 contains 14 residues. Trimming cost V 3 bases and J 2 bases, with 10 bases left between them. A multiplex PCR was run with 60 Vbeta primers and 13 Jbeta primers. This table comes from immunoSEQ multiplex PCR, and its TCRdb copy is limited to in-frame clones, with some not included. The sample records about 93,000 clones, roughly 79% being singletons. As concerns this clone: The antigen is undetermined.

The TCR comes from a man aged 25-45 years in good health and CMV-seronegative. The V gene is TRBV27, the J gene TRBJ1-1; D is possibly TRBD1 (6 bases). Sequences were obtained from PBMCs. The CDR3 spells CASSFQGYNTEAFF. DNA for the CDR3: TGTGCCAGCAGTTTCCAGGGGTATAACACTGAAGCTTTCTTT.